The 20 T cell receptor beta chains below come from one sample, sequenced in a study of memory CD4+ T cells and cytomegalovirus serostatus. Assay: immunoSEQ multiplex PCR; the TCRdb copy retains only in-frame clones and omits some. Here the sample spans tens of thousands of clones, about four fifths being singletons. Single viable CD3+CD4+CD8-CD45RO+ cells were sorted as the memory CD4+ T cells. What was sequenced was memory CD4+ T cells from blood. All receptors derive from an adult in good health and CMV-seronegative. Some clones in this sample may be carry-over from other donors' samples.

The chain recombines TRBV6-5 with TRBJ2-2; 7 nucleotides match TRBD1. Germline-derived CDR1 and CDR2 are MNHEY and SVGAGI. CDR3 size: 15 residues. The trim removed 6 bases at V and 4 bases at J, leaving 8 bases unmatched. CDR3 sequence reads: CASSSGTASTGELFF. The CDR3, as DNA: TGTGCCAGCAGCTCCGGGACAGCGAGCACCGGGGAGCTGTTTTTT.

The chain has TRBV5-1 and TRBJ2-5; D remains unclear. V shed 6 bases and J shed 2 bases, with 11 bases lying between them. This CDR3 comprises 13 residues. CDR1 is SGHRS, CDR2 YFSETQ, per germline. CDR3 protein: CASNTDPQETQYF. The CDR3 DNA follows: TGCGCCAGCAATACAGATCCTCAAGAGACCCAGTACTTC. Supplemented by reference TRBV5-1 and TRBJ2-5, the full variable domain reads KAGVTQTPRYLIKTRGQQVTLSCSPISGHRSVSWYQQTPGQGLQFLFEYFSETQRNKGNFPGRFSGRQFSNSRSEMNVSTLELGDSALYLCASNTDPQETQYFGPGTRLLVL.

The rearrangement uses TRBV10-1 and TRBJ2-2; 10 nucleotides agree with TRBD1. The V gene end was trimmed by 5 bases and the J gene end by 4 bases; junction bases not matched to a gene: 7. In germline, CDR1 is WNHNN, CDR2 SYGVQD (reference sequence). This CDR3 is 16 amino acids long. CDR3 sequence (DNA): TGCGCCAGCAGTCAGACGACAGGGGGCTTCACCGGGGAGCTGTTTTTT. Translation gives CASSQTTGGFTGELFF.

The chain couples TRBV10-1 to TRBJ2-1; a possible D gene is TRBD1 (5 bases). CDR1 is WNHNN and CDR2 is SYGVQD in the germline V gene (reference sequence). This CDR3 contains 10 residues. V lost 7 bases to trimming and J lost 8 bases, with 6 bases between them. CDR3 DNA sequence: TGCGCCAGCAAACAGGATGAGCAGTTCTTC. Amino acid sequence: CASKQDEQFF.

Turning to this clone: Other DNA sequences in the same sample also yield this CDR3. The chain combines TRBV10-3 with TRBJ1-5; the match to TRBD1 covers 7 bases. Looked up from germline, CDR1 is ENHRY and CDR2 is SYGVKD. The CDR3 is 14 residues long. Trimming removed 4 bases from V and 2 bases from J; junction bases left unmatched: 2. The CDR3 is CAISGTGGNQPQHF. In DNA, the CDR3 is TGTGCCATCAGTGGCACAGGGGGCAATCAGCCCCAGCATTTT.

V usage is TRBV19 and J usage is TRBJ2-3, with TRBD2 as a possible D gene (6 bases). The germline V gene encodes CDR1 LNHDA and CDR2 SQIVND (reference sequence). Deletions cut 2 bases from V and 3 bases from J, with 9 bases between. This CDR3 is 14 amino acids long. CDR3 coding DNA: TGTGCCAGTAGTATATCGGGGGAGACAGATACGCAGTATTTT. Residues: CASSISGETDTQYF.

For the CDR3, the DNA is TGTGCCGCAGGGTTGTCGCAGGGGTCCCCCGGGGAGCTGTTTTTT. It encodes CAAGLSQGSPGELFF. The J gene is TRBJ2-2, the V gene TRBV28; D might be TRBD1 (6 bases). V was trimmed by 11 bases and J by 6 bases, leaving 22 bases between them. The germline CDR1 and CDR2 sequences are MDHEN and SYDVKM. This CDR3 is 15 amino acids long.

V usage is TRBV9 and J usage is TRBJ1-2; possibly TRBD1 for D (6 bases). CDR1 and CDR2 from the germline V gene are SGDLS and YYNGEE. V lost 4 bases and J 6 bases, leaving 10 bases between the germline ends. The CDR3 covers 12 residues. The CDR3 DNA sequence: TGTGCCAGCAGCAAGGACAGAAATGGCTACACCTTC. Protein: CASSKDRNGYTF.

This clone was picked up one time. This rearrangement joins TRBV10-3 to TRBJ2-7; D not resolved. V was pared by 8 bases and J by 1 base, with 9 bases between. This CDR3 is built from 12 residues. Germline V gene sequence: CDR1 ENHRY, CDR2 SYGVKD. The CDR3 nucleotides read TGTGCCATCGCAGGCGATTCCTACGAGCAGTACTTC. The encoded protein is CAIAGDSYEQYF.

The chain links TRBV5-1 to TRBJ2-1; 11 nucleotides line up with TRBD2. V lost 0 bases, J lost 10 bases, and 12 bases stayed unmatched. The germline V gene encodes CDR1 SGHRS and CDR2 YFSETQ. CDR3 length equals 17 residues. The CDR3 is CASSLEALAGVGEEQFF. CDR3 DNA sequence: TGCGCCAGCAGCTTGGAGGCACTAGCGGGAGTAGGTGAGGAGCAGTTCTTC.

This clone was seen once. The J gene is TRBJ2-7, the V gene TRBV28, with 9 nucleotides matching TRBD1. The J segment lost 6 bases and the V segment lost 2 bases, leaving 8 bases of the junction unmatched. The V gene's germline CDR1 is MDHEN and CDR2 SYDVKM. The CDR3 covers 15 residues. The CDR3 DNA reads TGTGCCAGCAGTTTAGGGGACAGGGACGCCTCCGAGCAGTACTTC. Its translation is CASSLGDRDASEQYF.

This clone has more than one count but fewer than ten. The chain couples TRBV5-1 to TRBJ2-7, with 9 bases that match TRBD2. The CDR3 length is 14 residues. V shed 4 bases and J 6 bases; nucleotides not matched to a gene: 8. Germline CDR1 reads SGHRS; CDR2 reads YFSETQ. CDR3 protein: CASSLGSGSSEQYF. In DNA, the CDR3 is TGCGCCAGCAGCCTCGGTAGCGGGAGTAGCGAGCAGTACTTC.

The rearrangement links TRBV30 to TRBJ2-7; the D gene could be TRBD1 or TRBD2 (6 bases each). Per the germline V gene, CDR1 is GTSNPN and CDR2 is SVGIG (reference sequence). Trimming cost V 0 bases and J 5 bases, with 20 bases left between them. CDR3 length: 16 amino acids. For the CDR3, the DNA is TGTGCCTGGAGTGTACGGGGGCTAGCGAGTTTCAACGAGCAGTACTTC. This sequence encodes CAWSVRGLASFNEQYF.

The chain couples TRBV5-6 to TRBJ2-7, with TRBD2 matching over 8 bases. CDR1 and CDR2 from the germline V gene are SGHDT and YYEEEE. The ends lost 2 bases at V and 0 bases at J; junction bases unmatched: 4. CDR3 length: 15 amino acids. The CDR3: CASSFSGKSSYEQYF. The CDR3 coding sequence is TGTGCCAGCAGCTTTAGCGGGAAGAGCTCCTACGAGCAGTACTTC.

CDR3 bases: TGTGCCAGTAGTATTACAGGTGGGGGTTCACCCCTCCACTTT. This translates into CASSITGGGSPLHF. The V gene is TRBV19, the J gene TRBJ1-6, with a weak D call TRBD1 (5 bases). The CDR3 spans 14 residues. Germline V CDR1 and CDR2: LNHDA, SQIVND (reference sequence). V lost 3 bases and J 9 bases, leaving 12 bases between the germline ends.

The rearrangement uses TRBV7-2 and TRBJ1-2; D unclear. CDR1 and CDR2 (germline): SGHTA, FQGNSA. The CDR3 spans 13 residues. V lost 3 bases and J lost 2, with 7 bases in between. As DNA, the CDR3 is TGTGCCAGCAGCTTTGACAAGAACTATGGCTACACCTTC. Protein product: CASSFDKNYGYTF.

This chain uses TRBV28 with TRBJ2-1, with 9 bases aligning to TRBD2. V shed 4 bases and J 4 bases; nucleotides not matched to a gene: 5. The CDR3 totals 15 residues. CDR1 and CDR2 (germline): MDHEN, SYDVKM. In nucleotides, the CDR3 is TGTGCCAGCAGTTGGGGGCTAGCGGGATACAATGAGCAGTTCTTC. Translation gives CASSWGLAGYNEQFF.

The gene calls are TRBV21-1 and TRBJ2-1; TRBD2, the D gene given by the table, was not confirmed from the DNA. TRBV21-1 is noted as a pseudogene. The CDR3 is 15 amino acids. The CDR3 coding sequence is TGTGCCAGCAGCCCCCCCGGACTAGCGGACGGGGGCCAGTTCTTC. Its protein is CASSPPGLADGGQFF.

V and J are TRBV9 and TRBJ2-2; D is perhaps TRBD2 (6 bases). V was trimmed by 4 bases and J by 4 bases, leaving 17 bases between them. This CDR3 region has 16 residues. CDR1 and CDR2 (germline): SGDLS, YYNGEE. The DNA for the CDR3 is TGTGCCAGCAGCCCCTCCACTGGGCGGGGCACCGGGGAGCTGTTTTTT. This gives the protein CASSPSTGRGTGELFF.

V is TRBV5-1 and J is TRBJ2-5, with 9 bases that match TRBD1. This CDR3 contains 15 residues. The V segment lost 5 bases and the J segment 0 bases; nucleotides outside the gene matches: 5. From germline, CDR1 is SGHRS and CDR2 YFSETQ. The CDR3 sequence: CASRRTGDNQETQYF. In nucleotides, the CDR3 is TGCGCCAGCAGAAGGACAGGGGACAACCAAGAGACCCAGTACTTC.